The TCR beta chain described here comes from a study of cytomegalovirus exposure and HLA in healthy donors. Germline-derived CDR1 and CDR2 are KGHSH and LQKENI. Trimming removed 3 bases from V and 0 bases from J; junction bases left unmatched: 2. CDR3 length: 15 residues. Sequencing was performed with immunoSEQ multiplex PCR; in TCRdb, only in-frame clones are kept and a portion is missing. Of approximately 82,000 clones listed, 90% to 95% are singletons. The sequencing input was PBMCs. The receptor's source is a woman under 30 in good health and CMV-seronegative. The chain links TRBV18 to TRBJ2-1; the match to TRBD1 covers 7 bases. This chain's CDR3 is CASSPPGGSYNEQFF. The CDR3 nucleotides read TGTGCCAGCTCACCGCCAGGGGGCTCCTACAATGAGCAGTTCTTC.